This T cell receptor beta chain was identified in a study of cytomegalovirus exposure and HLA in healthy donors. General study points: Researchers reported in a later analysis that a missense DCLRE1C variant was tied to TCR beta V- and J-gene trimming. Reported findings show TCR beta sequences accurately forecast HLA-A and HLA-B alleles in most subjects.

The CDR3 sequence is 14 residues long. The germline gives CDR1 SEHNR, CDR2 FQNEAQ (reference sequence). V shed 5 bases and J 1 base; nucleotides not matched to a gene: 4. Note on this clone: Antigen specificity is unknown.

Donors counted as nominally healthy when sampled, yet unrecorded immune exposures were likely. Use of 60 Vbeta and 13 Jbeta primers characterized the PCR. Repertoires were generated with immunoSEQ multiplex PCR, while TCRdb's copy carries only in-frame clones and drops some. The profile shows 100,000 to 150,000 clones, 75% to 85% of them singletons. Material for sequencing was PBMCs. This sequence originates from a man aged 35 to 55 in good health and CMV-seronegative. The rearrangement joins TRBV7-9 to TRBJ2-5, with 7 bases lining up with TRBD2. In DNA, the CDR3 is TGTGCCAGCAGCCCGGGGAGGGCCCAAGAGACCCAGTACTTC. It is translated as CASSPGRAQETQYF.